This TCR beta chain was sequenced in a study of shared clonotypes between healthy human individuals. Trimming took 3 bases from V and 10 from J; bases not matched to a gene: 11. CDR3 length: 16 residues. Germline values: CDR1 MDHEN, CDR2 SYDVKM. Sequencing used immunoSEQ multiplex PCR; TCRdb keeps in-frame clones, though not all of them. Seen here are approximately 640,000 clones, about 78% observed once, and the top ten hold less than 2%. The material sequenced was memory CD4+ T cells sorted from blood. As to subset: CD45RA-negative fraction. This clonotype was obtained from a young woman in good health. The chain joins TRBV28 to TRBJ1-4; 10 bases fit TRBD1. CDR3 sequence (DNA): TGTGCCAGCAGTTTTTTTTTCGGACAGGGGGGTAGAAAACTGTTTTTT. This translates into CASSFFFGQGGRKLFF. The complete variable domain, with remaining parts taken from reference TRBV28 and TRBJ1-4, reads DVKVTQSSRYLVKRTGEKVFLECVQDMDHENMFWYRQDPGLGLRLIYFSYDVKMKEKGDIPEGYSVSREKKERFSLILESASTNQTSMYLCASSFFFGQGGRKLFFGSGTQLSVL.